This T cell receptor beta chain was observed in a study of blood T cells in healthy people across ages. Germline V lookup: CDR1 SGHDT, CDR2 YYEEEE. The CDR3 spans 15 residues. General study findings and limits: Compared with aged donors, long-lived donors showed fewer expanded clones, suggesting selection. TCR beta diversity, measured per million T cells, fell in a roughly linear way with age. Expanded clonotype shifts may have been confounded, as the donors had an unknown CMV status.

As to this clonotype: Its target is not known. The junction departs from germline at one end; a sequencing error may be responsible.

A second roughly 6 to 11 cycle PCR used barcoded and J-beta primers. From the 5' RACE reads, TCRdb called clonotypes with MiXCR, one entry per CDR3 protein. The profile shows about 640,000 distinct CDR3 sequences, roughly 50% of them singletons. This TCR was recovered from a man aged 60-69 years in good health. Sequenced: blood. The gene calls are TRBV5-6 and TRBJ2-5; D is unclear. The CDR3, as DNA: TGTGCCGGCAGGCTGAGGCTGATCACTAAAGAGACCCAGTACTTC. This sequence encodes CAGRLRLITKETQYF.